Following are 5 T cell receptor beta chains from one sample sequenced in a study of control samples from healthy donors and cancer patients. Here immunoSEQ multiplex PCR was the method, and the copy in TCRdb shows in-frame clones only, minus some. The sample has 90,000 to 120,000 clones, about 80% seen once. Sequenced input: blood. These receptor sequences come from a man between 18 and 35 years old in good health.

This clone has just one count. The DNA of the CDR3 is TGTGCCAGCAGTGAGACCGGGACTAGCGGGGGGAACACAGATACGCAGTATTTT. Translated, it gives CASSETGTSGGNTDTQYF. The chain employs TRBV25-1 and TRBJ2-3; 15 nucleotides align to TRBD2. Trimming removed 3 bases from V and 2 bases from J; junction bases left unmatched: 6. CDR3 length: 18 amino acids. Looked up from germline, CDR1 is MGHDK and CDR2 is SYGVNS.

The gene calls are TRBV5-1 and TRBJ2-3; weak D call: TRBD2 (7 bases). Trimming removed 1 base from V and 5 bases from J, with 14 bases in between. CDR1 is SGHRS, CDR2 YFSETQ, per germline. The CDR3 sequence is 15 residues long. The CDR3 region is CASSLLGGLEDTQYF. Here the CDR3 DNA reads TGCGCCAGCAGCTTGCTGGGGGGGCTTGAAGATACGCAGTATTTT.

The V call is TRBV24-1, the J call TRBJ2-5; no clear D gene. Trimming removed 5 bases at V and 0 bases at J, with 6 bases between. CDR1 is KGHDR, CDR2 SFDVKD, per germline. This CDR3 has 13 amino acids. Here the CDR3 reads CATSGHNQETQYF. The CDR3 region has the DNA TGTGCCACCAGTGGCCACAACCAAGAGACCCAGTACTTC.

The chain joins TRBV6-2 or TRBV6-3 to TRBJ2-5; D might be TRBD1 (5 bases). The germline V and J ends were trimmed by 4 bases and 2 bases, with 8 bases remaining between them. The germline CDR1 and CDR2 sequences are MNHEY and SVGEGT. There are 13 residues in the CDR3. CDR3 nucleotides: TGTGCCAGCAGTTTACGACAGCAAGAGACCCAGTACTTC. Encoded protein: CASSLRQQETQYF.

This clone is deemed medium-sized (0.01 to 0.1%). The V call is TRBV28, the J call TRBJ1-1; a weak D match, TRBD1 (6 bases). This CDR3 has 15 amino acids. V lost 2 bases to trimming and J lost 7 bases, with 17 bases between them. Looked up from germline, CDR1 is MDHEN and CDR2 is SYDVKM. The CDR3 here is CASSLGVGGRDEAFF. The CDR3 coding sequence is TGTGCCAGCAGTTTAGGTGTTGGGGGCCGGGATGAAGCTTTCTTT.